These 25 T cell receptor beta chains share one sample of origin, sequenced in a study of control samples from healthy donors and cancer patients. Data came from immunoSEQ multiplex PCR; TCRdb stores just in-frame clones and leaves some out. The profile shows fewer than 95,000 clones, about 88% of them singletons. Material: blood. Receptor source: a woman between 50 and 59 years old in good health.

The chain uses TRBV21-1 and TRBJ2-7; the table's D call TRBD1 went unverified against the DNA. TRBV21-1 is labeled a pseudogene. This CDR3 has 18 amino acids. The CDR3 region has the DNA TGTGCCAGCAGCCCCAGTATCAGGGTAGCTGTATGGGCCTACGAGCAGTACTTC. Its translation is CASSPSIRVAVWAYEQYF.

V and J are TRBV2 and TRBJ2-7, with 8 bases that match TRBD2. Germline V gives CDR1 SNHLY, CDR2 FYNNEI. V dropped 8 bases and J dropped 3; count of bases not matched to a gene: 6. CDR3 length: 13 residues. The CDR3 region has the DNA TGTGCCAGCTCTAGCGGGCCATTCTACGAGCAGTACTTC. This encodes CASSSGPFYEQYF.

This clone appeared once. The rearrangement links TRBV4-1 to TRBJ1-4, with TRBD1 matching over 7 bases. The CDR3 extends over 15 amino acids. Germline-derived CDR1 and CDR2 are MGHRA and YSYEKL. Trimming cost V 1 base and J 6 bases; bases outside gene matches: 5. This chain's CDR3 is CASSQAPQGDEKLFF. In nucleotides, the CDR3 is TGCGCCAGCAGCCAAGCGCCGCAGGGGGATGAAAAACTGTTTTTT.

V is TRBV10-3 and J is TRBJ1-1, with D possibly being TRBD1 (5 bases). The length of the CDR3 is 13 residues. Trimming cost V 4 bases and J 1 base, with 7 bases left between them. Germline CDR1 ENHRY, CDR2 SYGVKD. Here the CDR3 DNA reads TGTGCCATCAGTGGGGGGAAGAACACTGAAGCTTTCTTT. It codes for CAISGGKNTEAFF.

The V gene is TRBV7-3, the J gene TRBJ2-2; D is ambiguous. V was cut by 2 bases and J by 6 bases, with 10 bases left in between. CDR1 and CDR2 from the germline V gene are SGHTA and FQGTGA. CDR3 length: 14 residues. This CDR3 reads CASSLVGVAGELFF. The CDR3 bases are TGTGCCAGCAGCTTAGTCGGTGTAGCCGGGGAGCTGTTTTTT.

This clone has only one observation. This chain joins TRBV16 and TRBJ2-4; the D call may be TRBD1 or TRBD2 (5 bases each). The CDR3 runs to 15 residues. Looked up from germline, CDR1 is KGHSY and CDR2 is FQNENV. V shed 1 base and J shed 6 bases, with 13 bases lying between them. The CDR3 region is CASSQFDRDGNIQYF. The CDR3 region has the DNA TGTGCCAGCAGCCAATTTGATCGGGACGGAAACATTCAGTACTTC.

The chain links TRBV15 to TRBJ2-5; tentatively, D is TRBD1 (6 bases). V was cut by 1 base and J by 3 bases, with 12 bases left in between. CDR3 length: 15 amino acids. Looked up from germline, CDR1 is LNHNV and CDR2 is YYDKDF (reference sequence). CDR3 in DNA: TGTGCCACCAGCAGAGGTGGCAGGGGAAAAGAGACCCAGTACTTC. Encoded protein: CATSRGGRGKETQYF.

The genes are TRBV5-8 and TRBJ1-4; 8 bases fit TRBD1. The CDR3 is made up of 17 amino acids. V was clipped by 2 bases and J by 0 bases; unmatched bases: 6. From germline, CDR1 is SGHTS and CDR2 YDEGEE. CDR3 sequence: CASSFLRQGTTNEKLFF. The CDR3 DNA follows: TGTGCCAGCAGCTTTTTAAGACAGGGGACAACTAATGAAAAACTGTTTTTT.

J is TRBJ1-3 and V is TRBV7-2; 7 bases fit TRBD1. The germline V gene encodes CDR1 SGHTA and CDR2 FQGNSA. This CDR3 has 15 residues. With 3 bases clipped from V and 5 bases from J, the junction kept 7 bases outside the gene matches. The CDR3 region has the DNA TGTGCCAGCAGCTTTCCCGGGACAGAAAGAAACACCATATATTTT. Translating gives CASSFPGTERNTIYF.

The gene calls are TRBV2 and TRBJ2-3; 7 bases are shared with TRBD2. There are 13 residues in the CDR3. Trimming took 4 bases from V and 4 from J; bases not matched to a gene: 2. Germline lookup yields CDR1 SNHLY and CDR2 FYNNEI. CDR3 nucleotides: TGTGCCAGCAGTGTGGGGGGGGCAGATACGCAGTATTTT. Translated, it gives CASSVGGADTQYF.

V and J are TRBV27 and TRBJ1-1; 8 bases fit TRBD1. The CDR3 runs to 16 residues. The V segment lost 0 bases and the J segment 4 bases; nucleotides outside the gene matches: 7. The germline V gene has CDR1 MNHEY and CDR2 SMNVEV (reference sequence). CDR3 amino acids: CASSLSKRTGTTEAFF. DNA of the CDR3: TGTGCCAGCAGTTTATCGAAGAGGACAGGGACCACTGAAGCTTTCTTT.

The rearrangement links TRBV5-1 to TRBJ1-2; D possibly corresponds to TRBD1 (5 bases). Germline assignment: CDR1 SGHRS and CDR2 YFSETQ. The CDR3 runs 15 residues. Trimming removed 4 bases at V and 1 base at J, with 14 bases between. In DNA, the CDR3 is TGCGCCAGCAGCCCACAGGCAGTACGTAACTATGGCTACACCTTC. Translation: CASSPQAVRNYGYTF.

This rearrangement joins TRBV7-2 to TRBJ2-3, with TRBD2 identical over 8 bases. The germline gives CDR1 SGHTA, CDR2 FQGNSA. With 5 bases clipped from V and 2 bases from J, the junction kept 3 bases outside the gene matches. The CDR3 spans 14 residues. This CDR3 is CASSQGLVTDTQYF. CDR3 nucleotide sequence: TGTGCCAGCAGCCAGGGACTAGTCACAGATACGCAGTATTTT.

CDR3 DNA: TGCAGCGTTCATACTAACTACGAGCAGTACTTC. Translation gives CSVHTNYEQYF. The rearrangement uses TRBV29-1 and TRBJ2-7, with no clear D. Trimming pared 5 bases from V and 3 bases from J, leaving 8 bases between. This CDR3 region has 11 residues. The germline CDR1 and CDR2 sequences are SQVTM and ANQGSEA.

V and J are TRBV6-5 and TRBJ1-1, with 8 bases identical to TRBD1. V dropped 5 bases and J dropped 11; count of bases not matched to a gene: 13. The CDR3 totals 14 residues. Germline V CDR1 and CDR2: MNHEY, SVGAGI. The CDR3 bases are TGTGCCAGCAGTACCCGTTGGACAGGGAGGGGGGCTTTCTTT. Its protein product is CASSTRWTGRGAFF.

CDR3 DNA: TGTGCCATCAGTGAGGGCAAGGATATCTACGAGCAGTACTTC. Translating it yields CAISEGKDIYEQYF. This chain joins TRBV10-3 and TRBJ2-7; the D is unclear. V lost 2 bases, J lost 3 bases, and 11 bases lay in between. The CDR3 spans 14 residues. Germline CDR1 reads ENHRY; CDR2 reads SYGVKD.

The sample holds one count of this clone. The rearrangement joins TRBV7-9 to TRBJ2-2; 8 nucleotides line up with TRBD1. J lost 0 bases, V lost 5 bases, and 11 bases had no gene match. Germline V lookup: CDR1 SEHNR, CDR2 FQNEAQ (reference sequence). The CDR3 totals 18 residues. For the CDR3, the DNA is TGTGCCAGCAGCGCACTCATTGGGACAGGAGCGAACACCGGGGAGCTGTTTTTT. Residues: CASSALIGTGANTGELFF.

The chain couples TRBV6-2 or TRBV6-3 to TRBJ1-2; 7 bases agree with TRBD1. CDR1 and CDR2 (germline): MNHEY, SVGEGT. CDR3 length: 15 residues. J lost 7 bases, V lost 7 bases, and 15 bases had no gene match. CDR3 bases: TGTGCCAGCACCCCAGGGGGGGTCGGCGGGTCTGGCTACACCTTC. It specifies CASTPGGVGGSGYTF.

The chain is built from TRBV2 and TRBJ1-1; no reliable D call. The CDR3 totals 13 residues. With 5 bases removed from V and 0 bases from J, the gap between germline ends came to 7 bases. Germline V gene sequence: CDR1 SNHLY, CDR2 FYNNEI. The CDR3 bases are TGTGCCAGCAGTCGTAACCTGAACACTGAAGCTTTCTTT. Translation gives CASSRNLNTEAFF.

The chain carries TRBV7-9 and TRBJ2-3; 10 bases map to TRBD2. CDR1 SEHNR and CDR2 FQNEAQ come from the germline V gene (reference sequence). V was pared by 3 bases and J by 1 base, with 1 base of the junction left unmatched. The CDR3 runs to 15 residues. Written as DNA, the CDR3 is TGTGCCAGCAGCTTGGGGACTAGCGGCACAGATACGCAGTATTTT. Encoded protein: CASSLGTSGTDTQYF.

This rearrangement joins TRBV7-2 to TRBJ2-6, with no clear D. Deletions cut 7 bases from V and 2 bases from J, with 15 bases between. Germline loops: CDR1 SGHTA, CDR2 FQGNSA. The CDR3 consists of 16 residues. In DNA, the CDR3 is TGTGCCAGCAATCCCCGTCCCCCCCCTGGGGCCAACGTCCTGACTTTC. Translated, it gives CASNPRPPPGANVLTF.

The DNA of the CDR3 is TGTGCCAGCAGCTATAGAATGAACACTGAAGCTTTCTTT. It codes for CASSYRMNTEAFF. V and J are TRBV11-1 and TRBJ1-1; no reliable D call. V gave up 4 bases and J gave up 0 bases, with 6 bases separating them. Germline CDR1 SGHAT, CDR2 FQDESV (reference sequence). CDR3 length: 13 residues.

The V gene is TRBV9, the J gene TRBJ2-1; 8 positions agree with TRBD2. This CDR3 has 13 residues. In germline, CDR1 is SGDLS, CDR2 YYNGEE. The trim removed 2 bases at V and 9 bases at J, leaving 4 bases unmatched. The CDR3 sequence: CASSVGLEGEQFF. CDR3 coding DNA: TGTGCCAGCAGCGTGGGACTAGAAGGTGAGCAGTTCTTC.

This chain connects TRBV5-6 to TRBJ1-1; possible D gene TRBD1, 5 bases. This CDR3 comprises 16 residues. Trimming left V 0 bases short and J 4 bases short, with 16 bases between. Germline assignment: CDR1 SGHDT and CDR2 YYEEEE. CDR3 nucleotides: TGTGCCAGCAGCTTGGTCCCGGGGCAGGGCGGCACTGAAGCTTTCTTT. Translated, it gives CASSLVPGQGGTEAFF.

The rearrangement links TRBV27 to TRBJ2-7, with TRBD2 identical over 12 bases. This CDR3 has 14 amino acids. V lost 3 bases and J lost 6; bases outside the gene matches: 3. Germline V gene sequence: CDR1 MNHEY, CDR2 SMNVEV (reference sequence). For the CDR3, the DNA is TGTGCCAGCAGTTTGCTAGCGGGGGGGCTCGAGCAGTACTTC. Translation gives CASSLLAGGLEQYF.